A single sample gave rise to the 10 T cell receptor beta chains below, sequenced in a study of cytomegalovirus exposure and HLA in healthy donors. Vbeta (60) and Jbeta (13) primers were used in the PCR. Generated by immunoSEQ multiplex PCR, the TCRdb table keeps only in-frame clones and is missing some. The repertoire has under 140,000 clones, about 86% of them found once; the top ten carry 1.5% to 2%. The sample consisted of PBMCs. The receptors come from a man aged 40-49 years in good health and CMV-seronegative.

The chain couples TRBV5-4 to TRBJ2-7; perhaps TRBD1 as D (6 bases). Germline values: CDR1 SGHNT, CDR2 YYREEE (reference sequence). The germline V and J ends were trimmed by 2 bases and 5 bases, with 14 bases remaining between them. CDR3 length: 14 residues. CDR3 in DNA: TGTGCCAGCAGCTTAGGGGGTTGGCAGCACGAGCAGTACTTC. This sequence encodes CASSLGGWQHEQYF.

The V and J genes are TRBV6-6 and TRBJ1-2; 9 bases fit TRBD1. CDR1 is MNHNY, CDR2 SVGAGI, per germline (reference sequence). With V trimmed by 4 bases and J by 4 bases, 4 bases remained unmatched. This CDR3 has 14 residues. CDR3 residues: CASSWDREGYGYTF. CDR3 nucleotide sequence: TGTGCCAGCAGTTGGGACAGGGAAGGCTATGGCTACACCTTC.

For the CDR3, the DNA is TGTGCCAGCAGTGGAGGGATACACCTTAACACTGAAGCTTTCTTT. This codes for CASSGGIHLNTEAFF. The rearrangement links TRBV6-5 to TRBJ1-1, with D hard to call. Germline CDR1 and CDR2: MNHEY and SVGAGI. Deletions cut 5 bases from V and 2 bases from J, with 15 bases between. This CDR3 is built from 15 residues.

The V call is TRBV6-5, the J call TRBJ1-1, with a tentative D call TRBD1 (6 bases). Per the germline V gene, CDR1 is MNHEY and CDR2 is SVGAGI. The V and J ends lost 2 bases and 3 bases respectively, with 7 bases between them. There are 13 residues in the CDR3. The CDR3 sequence: CASSYGGHTEAFF. The CDR3 DNA is TGTGCCAGCAGTTACGGGGGCCACACTGAAGCTTTCTTT.

This sequence joins TRBV5-1 and TRBJ1-3, with D unresolved. CDR3 size: 14 residues. With 0 bases removed from V and 7 bases from J, the gap between germline ends came to 11 bases. Germline values: CDR1 SGHRS, CDR2 YFSETQ. CDR3 nucleotides: TGCGCCAGCAGCTTGGGCGGCTCCCAGAACACCATATATTTT. This translates into CASSLGGSQNTIYF.

This sequence joins TRBV6-5 and TRBJ2-5; the match to TRBD1 covers 7 bases. Germline V gene sequence: CDR1 MNHEY, CDR2 SVGAGI. The CDR3 extends over 12 amino acids. V lost 6 bases to trimming and J lost 4 bases; unmatched junction nucleotides: 2. CDR3 protein: CASSNRGETQYF. CDR3 coding DNA: TGTGCCAGCAGCAACAGGGGAGAGACCCAGTACTTC.

This clone was seen only a few times. The CDR3 loop is CASSFSGIGNQQPQHF. Written as DNA, the CDR3 is TGTGCCAGTAGTTTTTCAGGGATTGGTAACCAACAGCCCCAGCATTTT. This sequence joins TRBV19 and TRBJ1-5; TRBD1 is a possible D gene (5 bases). CDR1 LNHDA and CDR2 SQIVND come from the germline V gene (reference sequence). This CDR3 contains 16 residues. V gave up 5 bases and J gave up 7 bases, with 21 bases separating them.

This chain joins TRBV7-2 and TRBJ1-1; a weak D match, TRBD1 (6 bases). Trimming took off 4 bases at V and 2 bases at J, with 11 bases between the two ends. Germline CDR1 and CDR2: SGHTA and FQGNSA. This CDR3 is 14 amino acids long. CDR3 bases: TGTGCCAGCAGCTCGGGGGGCGCAAACACTGAAGCTTTCTTT. Encoded protein: CASSSGGANTEAFF.

This clone was counted once. The chain recombines TRBV7-8 with TRBJ2-7; D is perhaps TRBD1 (5 bases). The V and J ends lost 1 base and 7 bases respectively, with 14 bases between them. The CDR3 consists of 14 residues. Germline V gene data show CDR1 as SGHVS and CDR2 as FQNEAQ. CDR3 in amino acids: CASSLVRQGREQYF. The DNA of the CDR3 is TGTGCCAGCAGCTTAGTAAGGCAGGGCCGGGAGCAGTACTTC.

V gene TRBV9 combines with J gene TRBJ2-7, with D perhaps TRBD1 (7 bases). The CDR3 is 14 residues long. The germline V and J ends were trimmed by 3 bases and 2 bases, with 12 bases remaining between them. Looked up from germline, CDR1 is SGDLS and CDR2 is YYNGEE. The CDR3 coding sequence is TGTGCCAGCAGCGCGCAGGGGGGCACCTACGAGCAGTACTTC. Encoded protein: CASSAQGGTYEQYF.